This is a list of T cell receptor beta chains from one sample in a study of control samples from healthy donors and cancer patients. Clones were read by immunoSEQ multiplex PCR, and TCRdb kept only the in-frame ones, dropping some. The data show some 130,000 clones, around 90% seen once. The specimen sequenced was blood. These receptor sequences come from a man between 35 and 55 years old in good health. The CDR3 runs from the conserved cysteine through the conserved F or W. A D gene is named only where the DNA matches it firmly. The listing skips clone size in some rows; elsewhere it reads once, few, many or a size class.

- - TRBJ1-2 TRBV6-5 CASSQMEVRGYTF TGTGCCAGCAGTCAAATGGAGGTTCGTGGCTACACCTTC
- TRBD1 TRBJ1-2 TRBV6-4 CASSEAGTGRYTF TGTGCCAGCAGCGAAGCCGGGACAGGACGCTACACCTTC
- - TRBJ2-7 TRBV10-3 CAISVGRSYEQYF TGTGCCATCAGTGTTGGCAGGAGCTACGAGCAGTACTTC
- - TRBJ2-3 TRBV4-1 CASSHMTGSTDTQYF TGCGCCAGCAGCCACATGACAGGTAGCACAGATACGCAGTATTTT
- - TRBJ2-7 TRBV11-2 CASSFSSYEQYF TGTGCCAGCAGCTTTAGCTCCTACGAGCAGTACTTC
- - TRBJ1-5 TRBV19 CASSSRPGQPQHF TGTGCCAGTAGTTCAAGGCCGGGTCAGCCCCAGCATTTT
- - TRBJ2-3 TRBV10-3 CAIRRNPTDTQYF TGTGCCATCAGACGAAACCCCACAGATACGCAGTATTTT
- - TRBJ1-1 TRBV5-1 CASSVGTETEAFF TGCGCCAGCAGCGTTGGGACGGAGACTGAAGCTTTCTTT
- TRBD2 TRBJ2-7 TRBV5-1 CASRFREGSYEQYF TGCGCCAGCCGTTTCAGGGAGGGCTCCTACGAGCAGTACTTC
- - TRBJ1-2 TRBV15 CATSRDRGDGYTF TGTGCCACCAGCAGAGATCGTGGGGATGGCTACACCTTC
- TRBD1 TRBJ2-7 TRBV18 CASSRDRALYEQYF TGTGCCAGCTCACGGGACAGGGCCCTCTACGAGCAGTACTTC
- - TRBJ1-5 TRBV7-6 CASSKDRYQPQHF TGTGCCAGCAGCAAGGACCGTTATCAGCCCCAGCATTTT
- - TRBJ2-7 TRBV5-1 CASSLPASSYEQYF TGCGCCAGCAGCTTGCCGGCCAGCTCCTACGAGCAGTACTTC
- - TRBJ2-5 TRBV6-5 CASSLGEKETQYF TGTGCCAGCAGCTTGGGGGAAAAAGAGACCCAGTACTTC
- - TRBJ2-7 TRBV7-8 CASSSRDLGHEQYF TGTGCCAGCAGCTCCCGGGATCTAGGACACGAGCAGTACTTC
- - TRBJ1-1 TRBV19 CASSKRSGTEAFF TGTGCCAGTAGTAAGAGGAGCGGCACTGAAGCTTTCTTT
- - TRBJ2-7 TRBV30 CAWTSGSGRRSYEQYF TGTGCCTGGACCTCGGGATCGGGAAGGAGATCCTACGAGCAGTACTTC
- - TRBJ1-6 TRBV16 CASSQSYRNSPLHF TGTGCCAGCAGCCAATCGTACAGAAATTCACCCCTCCACTTT
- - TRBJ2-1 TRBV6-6 CASSRFNEQFF TGTGCCAGCAGCCGGTTCAATGAGCAGTTCTTC
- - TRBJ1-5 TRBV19 CASIPTGNSNQPQHF TGTGCCAGTATCCCGACAGGAAATAGCAATCAGCCCCAGCATTTT
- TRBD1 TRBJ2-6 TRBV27 CASRKTGSGANVLTF TGTGCCAGCAGAAAGACAGGGTCTGGGGCCAACGTCCTGACTTTC
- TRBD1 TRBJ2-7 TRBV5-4 CASSLALQGASEQYF TGTGCCAGCAGCTTGGCTCTACAGGGGGCGTCCGAGCAGTACTTC
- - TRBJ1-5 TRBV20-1 CSTKSQPQHF TGCAGTACGAAAAGTCAGCCCCAGCATTTT
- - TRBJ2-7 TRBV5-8 CASSLGSGSRYEQYF TGTGCCAGCAGCTTGGGGTCCGGGAGCCGCTACGAGCAGTACTTC
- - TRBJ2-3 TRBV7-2 CASSQGRGATDTQYF TGTGCCAGCAGCCAAGGTCGTGGCGCCACAGATACGCAGTATTTT
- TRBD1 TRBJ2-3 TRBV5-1 CASSPLPGTGPPNTQYF TGCGCCAGCAGCCCGTTACCCGGGACAGGGCCCCCCAATACGCAGTATTTT
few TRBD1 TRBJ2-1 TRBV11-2 CASSLTGVNEQFF TGTGCCAGCAGTTTGACAGGGGTCAATGAGCAGTTCTTC
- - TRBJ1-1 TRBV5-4 CASNLGQGRNTEAFF TGTGCCAGCAACTTAGGCCAGGGCAGGAACACTGAAGCTTTCTTT
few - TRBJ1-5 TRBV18 CASSSYSNQPQHF TGTGCCAGCTCATCGTATAGCAATCAGCCCCAGCATTTT
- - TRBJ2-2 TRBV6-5 CATREGIGELFF TGTGCCACTCGGGAAGGGATCGGGGAGCTGTTTTTT
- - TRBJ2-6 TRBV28 CASSLSTGGANVLTF TGTGCCAGCAGTTTAAGCACTGGGGGGGCCAACGTCCTGACTTTC
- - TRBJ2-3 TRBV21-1 CASDAGGHVLGTDTQYF TGTGCCTCTGACGCGGGGGGGCATGTATTGGGCACAGATACGCAGTATTTT
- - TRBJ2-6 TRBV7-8 CATRPSPGANVLTF TGTGCCACCCGCCCCAGCCCCGGGGCCAACGTCCTGACTTTC
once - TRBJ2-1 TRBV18 CASSPSGLGVQDEQFF TGTGCCAGCTCACCATCGGGCCTCGGGGTTCAGGATGAGCAGTTCTTC
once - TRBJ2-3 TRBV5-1 CASSRNVEGMSDTQYF TGCGCCAGCAGCCGGAACGTTGAGGGTATGTCAGATACGCAGTATTTT
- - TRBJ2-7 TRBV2 CASSASANSYEQYF TGTGCCAGCAGTGCAAGCGCTAACTCCTACGAGCAGTACTTC
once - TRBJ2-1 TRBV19 CASTRGGQGSNEQFF TGTGCCAGTACCCGGGGGGGACAGGGAAGCAATGAGCAGTTCTTC
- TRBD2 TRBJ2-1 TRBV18 CASSHTGTSTNDEQFF TGTGCCAGCTCACATACCGGGACTAGCACGAACGATGAGCAGTTCTTC
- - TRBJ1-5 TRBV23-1 CATQKDRSTTYSNQPQHF TGCGCCACTCAGAAGGACAGATCGACTACATATAGCAATCAGCCCCAGCATTTT
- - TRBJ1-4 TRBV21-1 CASSTAVRIKEKLFF TGTGCCAGCAGCACGGCGGTGAGGATAAAGGAAAAACTGTTTTTT
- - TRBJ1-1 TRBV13 CASRPPGNTEAFF TGTGCCAGCAGGCCCCCAGGGAACACTGAAGCTTTCTTT
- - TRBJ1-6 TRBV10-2 CASSESARTLPTIRVSPLHF TGCGCCAGCAGTGAGTCCGCGCGAACCCTACCGACAATTCGAGTATCACCCCTCCACTTT
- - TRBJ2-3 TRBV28 CASSPADTDTQYF TGTGCCAGCAGTCCAGCAGACACAGATACGCAGTATTTT
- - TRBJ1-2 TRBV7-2 CASSLGRANYGYTF TGTGCCAGCAGCTTAGGAAGAGCTAACTATGGCTACACCTTC
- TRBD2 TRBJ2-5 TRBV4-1 CASRRAGGGAETQYF TGCGCCAGCAGGCGGGCTGGCGGGGGGGCGGAGACCCAGTACTTC
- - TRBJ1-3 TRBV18 CASSPDRNSGNTIYF TGTGCCAGCTCACCTGACAGAAACTCTGGAAACACCATATATTTT
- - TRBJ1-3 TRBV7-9 CASSLSGRAGNTIYF TGTGCCAGCAGCTTATCCGGCAGGGCTGGAAACACCATATATTTT
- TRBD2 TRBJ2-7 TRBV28 CASSLFRGGYEQYF TGTGCCAGCAGTTTATTCCGGGGGGGGTACGAGCAGTACTTC
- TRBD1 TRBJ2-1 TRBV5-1 CASSSGTDGPNEQFF TGCGCCAGCAGTTCCGGGACAGATGGGCCCAATGAGCAGTTCTTC
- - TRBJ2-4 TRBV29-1 CSVGRGDGFQYF TGCAGCGTTGGTCGGGGCGATGGTTTTCAGTACTTC
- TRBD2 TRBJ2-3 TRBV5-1 CASSVLAGGQDTQYF TGCGCCAGCAGCGTATTAGCGGGGGGGCAAGATACGCAGTATTTT
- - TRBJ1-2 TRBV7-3 CASSPKPNHYGYTF TGTGCCAGCAGCCCAAAACCAAACCACTATGGCTACACCTTC
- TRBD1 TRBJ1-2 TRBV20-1 CSASRQQGADGYTF TGCAGTGCTAGTCGACAACAGGGGGCTGATGGCTACACCTTC
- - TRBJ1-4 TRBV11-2 CASSLGRINEKLFF TGTGCCAGCAGCTTAGGACGGATTAATGAAAAACTGTTTTTT
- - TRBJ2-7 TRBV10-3 CAISSTPTYEQYF TGTGCCATCAGCAGTACTCCAACCTACGAGCAGTACTTC
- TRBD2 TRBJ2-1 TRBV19 CASSLSGTYNEQFF TGTGCCAGTAGTCTTAGCGGGACCTACAATGAGCAGTTCTTC
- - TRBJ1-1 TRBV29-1 CSVADSPEAFF TGCAGCGTCGCCGACAGCCCTGAAGCTTTCTTT
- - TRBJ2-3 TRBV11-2 CASSLDLSRFGYF TGTGCCAGCAGCTTAGATCTTAGTCGATTTGGGTATTTT
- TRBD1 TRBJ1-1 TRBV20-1 CSASLTGGIPIMNTEAFF TGCAGTGCTAGTTTAACAGGGGGCATACCAATAATGAACACTGAAGCTTTCTTT